This T cell receptor (beta chain) was identified in a study of T cell changes during pregnancy in multiple sclerosis. TCRdb's table, derived via immunoSEQ multiplex PCR, lists solely in-frame clones and lacks some. The table records fewer than 50,000 clones, roughly nine tenths of them present only once. This clone appeared a single time. The origin of this receptor is a female donor with multiple sclerosis, enrolled in a pregnancy study. The sequencing used CD8+ T cells from peripheral blood mononuclear cells, collected after pregnancy.

CDR3 DNA: TGTGCCAGCCTCGACAGGGGGTTCCGCAATGAGCAGTTCTTC. It specifies CASLDRGFRNEQFF. The chain couples TRBV2 to TRBJ2-1; 9 bases align to TRBD1. The CDR3 length is 14 residues. V lost 8 bases, J lost 6 bases, and 8 bases stayed unmatched. The V gene's germline CDR1 is SNHLY and CDR2 FYNNEI.